The 11 T cell receptor beta chains in this list originate from one sample, sequenced in a study of CXCR3-negative and CXCR3-positive naive CD8 T cells. The libraries of TRB cDNA were prepared using 5' RACE with UMI labels. Reprocessing the 5' RACE reads, TCRdb reports a single entry for every CDR3 protein and omits DNA. In all, the sample yields tens of thousands of distinct CDR3 sequences. Study-wide findings and caveats: TRB CDR3s were more hydrophobic in CXCR3-positive than in CXCR3-negative naive cells.

What these receptors recognize is not known. Input material: naive CXCR3+ CD8+ T cells from blood. Specified subset: CD45RO-CCR7+CD27+CD95- naive CD8+ T cells expressing CXCR3 (TNR3+). The source is a human donor in good health. Some clones in this sample may be carry-over from other donors' samples.

This chain uses TRBV21-1 with TRBJ2-2; TCRdb returns TRBD1, unconfirmable since there is no DNA. TRBV21-1 is shown as a pseudogene. The CDR3 runs to 16 residues. The CDR3: CASSKADRENTGELFF.

CDR3: CASSMATATGDGYTF. V gene TRBV19 combines with J gene TRBJ1-2; as DNA is missing, the TRBD1 call by TCRdb cannot be tested. Looked up from germline, CDR1 is LNHDA and CDR2 is SQIVND (reference sequence). The CDR3 extends over 15 amino acids.

CDR3: CASSFEQAYEQYF. This rearrangement joins TRBV5-1 to TRBJ2-7. Germline V gene lookup returns CDR1 SGHRS and CDR2 YFSETQ. The CDR3 runs 13 residues.

The gene calls are TRBV7-2 and TRBJ2-1. CDR3 length: 15 amino acids. Germline CDR1 is SGHTA and CDR2 is FQGNSA. The chain's CDR3 is CASSVSGMAYNEQFF.

V and J are TRBV12-3 or TRBV12-4 and TRBJ2-7; the TRBD2 assignment by TCRdb is unverifiable without DNA. This CDR3 contains 15 residues. The CDR3 loop is CASSLAGTPIGEQYF.

The V call is TRBV12-3 or TRBV12-4, the J call TRBJ2-2; TCRdb selects TRBD1, and the lack of DNA leaves this call unchecked. The length of the CDR3 is 13 residues. The CDR3 is CASWDRGTGELFF.

The chain carries TRBV4-1 and TRBJ2-1; the TCRdb call, TRBD2, lacks DNA for checking. Germline CDR1 and CDR2: MGHRA and YSYEKL. The CDR3 loop spans 15 amino acids. The CDR3 is CASSPPGLAVNEQFF.

The rearrangement links TRBV7-3 to TRBJ2-1; TCRdb gives TRBD2 as the D gene, but with no DNA this cannot be confirmed. In germline, CDR1 is SGHTA, CDR2 FQGTGA. The CDR3 extends over 14 amino acids. CDR3 amino acids: CASSAGLAGVEQFF.

This chain connects TRBV6-6 to TRBJ2-1; with no DNA, the TCRdb D assignment of TRBD2 cannot be verified. CDR1 is MNHNY and CDR2 is SVGAGI in the germline V gene (reference sequence). This CDR3 spans 15 amino acids. This chain's CDR3 is CASKASGSKNHEQFF.

The rearrangement joins TRBV27 to TRBJ1-1. The CDR3 sequence is 13 residues long. Germline CDR1 MNHEY, CDR2 SMNVEV (reference sequence). Here the CDR3 reads CASRRLSGTEAFF.

The genes are TRBV7-9 and TRBJ1-2; TCRdb gives TRBD1 as the D gene, but with no DNA this cannot be confirmed. The CDR3 runs 17 residues. The V gene's germline CDR1 is SEHNR and CDR2 FQNEAQ (reference sequence). CDR3 amino acids: CASSLGPAGQGLYGYTF.